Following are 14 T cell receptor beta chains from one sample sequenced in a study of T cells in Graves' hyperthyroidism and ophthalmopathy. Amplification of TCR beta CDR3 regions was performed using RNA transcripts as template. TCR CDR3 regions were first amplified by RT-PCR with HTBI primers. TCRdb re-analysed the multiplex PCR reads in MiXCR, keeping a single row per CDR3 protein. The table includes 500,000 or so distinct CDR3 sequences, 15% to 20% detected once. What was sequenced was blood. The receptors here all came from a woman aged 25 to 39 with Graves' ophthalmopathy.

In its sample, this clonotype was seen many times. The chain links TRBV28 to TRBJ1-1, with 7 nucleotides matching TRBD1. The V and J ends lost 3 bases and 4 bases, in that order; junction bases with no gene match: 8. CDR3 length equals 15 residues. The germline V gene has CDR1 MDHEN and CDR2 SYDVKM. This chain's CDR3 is CASSFYRGGGTEAFF. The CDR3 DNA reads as TGTGCCAGCAGTTTCTACAGGGGTGGCGGCACTGAAGCTTTCTTT.

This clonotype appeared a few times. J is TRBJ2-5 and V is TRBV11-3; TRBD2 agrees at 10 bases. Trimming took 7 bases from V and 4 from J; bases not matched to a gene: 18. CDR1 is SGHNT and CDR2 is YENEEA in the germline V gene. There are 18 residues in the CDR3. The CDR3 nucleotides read TGTGCCAGCAAAAAGGGGATACCCTCTAGCGGGAGAGGAGAGACCCAGTACTTC. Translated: CASKKGIPSSGRGETQYF.

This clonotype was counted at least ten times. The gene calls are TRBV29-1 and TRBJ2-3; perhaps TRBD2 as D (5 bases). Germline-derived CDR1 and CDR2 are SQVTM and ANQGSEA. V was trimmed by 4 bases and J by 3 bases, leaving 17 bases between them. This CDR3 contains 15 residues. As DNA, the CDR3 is TGCAGCGTTGTGTCTCGGGCCACGGGGACAGATACGCAGTATTTT. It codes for CSVVSRATGTDTQYF.

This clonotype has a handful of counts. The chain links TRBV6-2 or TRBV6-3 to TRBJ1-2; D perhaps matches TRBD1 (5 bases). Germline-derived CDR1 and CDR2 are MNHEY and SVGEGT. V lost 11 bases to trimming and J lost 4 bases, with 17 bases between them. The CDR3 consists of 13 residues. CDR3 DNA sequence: TGTGCCGGAGGGAAGGACAACGGCTATGGCTACACCTTC. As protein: CAGGKDNGYGYTF.

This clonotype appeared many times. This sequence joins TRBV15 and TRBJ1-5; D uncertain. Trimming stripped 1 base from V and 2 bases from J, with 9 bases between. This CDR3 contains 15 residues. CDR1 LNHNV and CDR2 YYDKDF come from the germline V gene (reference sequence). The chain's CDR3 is CATSRVSAGNQPQHF. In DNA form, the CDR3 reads TGTGCCACCAGCAGAGTTTCAGCTGGCAATCAGCCCCAGCATTTT.

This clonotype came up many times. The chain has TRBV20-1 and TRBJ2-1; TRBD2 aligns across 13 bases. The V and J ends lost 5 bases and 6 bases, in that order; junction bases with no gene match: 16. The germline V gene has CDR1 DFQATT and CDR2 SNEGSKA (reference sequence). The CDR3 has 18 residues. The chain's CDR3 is CSAGGQARTSGSFNEQFF. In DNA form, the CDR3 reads TGCAGTGCTGGTGGACAGGCGCGGACTAGCGGGAGTTTCAATGAGCAGTTCTTC.

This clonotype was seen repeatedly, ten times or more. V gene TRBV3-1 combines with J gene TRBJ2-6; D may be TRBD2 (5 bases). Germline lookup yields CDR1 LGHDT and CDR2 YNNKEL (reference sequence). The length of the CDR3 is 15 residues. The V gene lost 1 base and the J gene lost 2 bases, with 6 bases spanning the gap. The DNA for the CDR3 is TGTGCCAGCAGCCAAGTGAGGGCTGGGGCCAACGTCCTGACTTTC. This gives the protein CASSQVRAGANVLTF.

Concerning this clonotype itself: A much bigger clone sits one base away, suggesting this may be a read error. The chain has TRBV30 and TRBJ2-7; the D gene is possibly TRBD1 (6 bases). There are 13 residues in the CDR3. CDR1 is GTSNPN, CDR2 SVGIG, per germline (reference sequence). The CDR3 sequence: CARSWNRVEEQYF. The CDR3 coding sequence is TGTGCCCGGAGTTGGAACAGGGTGGAAGAGCAGTACTTC.

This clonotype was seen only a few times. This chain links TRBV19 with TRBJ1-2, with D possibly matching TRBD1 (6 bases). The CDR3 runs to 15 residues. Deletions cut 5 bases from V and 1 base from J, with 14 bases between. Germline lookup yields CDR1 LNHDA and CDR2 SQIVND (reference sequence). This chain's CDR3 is CASSSGAKFNYGYTF. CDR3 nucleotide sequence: TGTGCCAGTAGTTCGGGGGCCAAGTTTAACTATGGCTACACCTTC.

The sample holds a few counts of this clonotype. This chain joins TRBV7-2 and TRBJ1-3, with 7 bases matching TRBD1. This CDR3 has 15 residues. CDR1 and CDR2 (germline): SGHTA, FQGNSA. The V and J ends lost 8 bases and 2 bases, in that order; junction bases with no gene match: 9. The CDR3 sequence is CASRRDSITGNTIYF. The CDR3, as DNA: TGTGCCAGCCGTAGGGACAGCATAACTGGAAACACCATATATTTT.

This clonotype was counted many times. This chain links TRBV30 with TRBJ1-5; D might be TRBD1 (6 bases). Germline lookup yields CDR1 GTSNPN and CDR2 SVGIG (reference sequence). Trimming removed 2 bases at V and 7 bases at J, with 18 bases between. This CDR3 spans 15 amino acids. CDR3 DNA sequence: TGTGCCTGGAGTCGACTTCCGGGACAAGGGCAGCCCCAGCATTTT. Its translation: CAWSRLPGQGQPQHF.

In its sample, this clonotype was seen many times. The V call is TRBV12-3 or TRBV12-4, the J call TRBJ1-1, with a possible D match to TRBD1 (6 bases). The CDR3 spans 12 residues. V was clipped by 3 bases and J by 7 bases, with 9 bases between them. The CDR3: CASSLGGVEAFF. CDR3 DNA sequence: TGTGCCAGCAGTTTGGGGGGCGTTGAAGCTTTCTTT.

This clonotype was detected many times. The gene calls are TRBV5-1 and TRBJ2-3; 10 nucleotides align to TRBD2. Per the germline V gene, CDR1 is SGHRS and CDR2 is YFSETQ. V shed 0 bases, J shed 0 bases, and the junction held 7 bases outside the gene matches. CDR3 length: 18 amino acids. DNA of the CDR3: TGCGCCAGCAGCTTGGCGCTAGCGGGAGTGAGTAGCACAGATACGCAGTATTTT. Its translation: CASSLALAGVSSTDTQYF.

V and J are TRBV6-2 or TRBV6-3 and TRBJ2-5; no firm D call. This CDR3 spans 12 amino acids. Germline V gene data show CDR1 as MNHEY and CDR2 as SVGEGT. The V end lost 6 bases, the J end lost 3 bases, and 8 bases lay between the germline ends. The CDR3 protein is CASSWREETQYF. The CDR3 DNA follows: TGTGCCAGCAGCTGGCGAGAAGAGACCCAGTACTTC.